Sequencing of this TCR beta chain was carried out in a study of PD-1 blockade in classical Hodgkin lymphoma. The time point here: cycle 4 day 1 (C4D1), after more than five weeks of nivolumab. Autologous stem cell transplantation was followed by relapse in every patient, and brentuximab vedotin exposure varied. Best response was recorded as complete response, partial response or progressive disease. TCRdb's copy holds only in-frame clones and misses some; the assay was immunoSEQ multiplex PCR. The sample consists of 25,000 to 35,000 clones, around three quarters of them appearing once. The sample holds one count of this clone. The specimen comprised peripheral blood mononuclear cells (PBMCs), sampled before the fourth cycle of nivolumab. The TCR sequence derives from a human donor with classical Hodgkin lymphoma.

Written as DNA, the CDR3 is TGTGCCAGCAGTTGGACTAGCGGGGGTACGCAGTATTTT. Translating gives CASSWTSGGTQYF. The chain carries TRBV27 and TRBJ2-3; 13 positions match TRBD2. V gave up 4 bases and J gave up 8 bases; unmatched junction bases: 0. The CDR3 contains 13 residues. Germline lookup yields CDR1 MNHEY and CDR2 SMNVEV (reference sequence).